The T cell receptor (beta chain) described here comes from a study of blood T cell repertoires in COVID-19 (TCRdb year 2020). Regarding the complete study: Samples from collaborators originated in the United States, Italy and Spain and spanned both the acute and convalescent phases of COVID-19. HLA class I and class II types, where available, came from metadata supplied by the sample provider rather than from assay-based typing. Samples were obtained from the ongoing ImmuneRACE study (first 160 participants) and from over 1,000 subjects provided by 6 global collaborators. Sample metadata almost always included a de-identified subject ID, COVID-19 status, age in years and sex. The repertoires were released in a freely available public database meant as a resource for research on the immune response to SARS-CoV-2. The material from the prospective study consisted of cDNA or gDNA derived from T cells, B-cell-depleted T cells, or PBMCs. The dataset comprised deeply sampled blood TCRbeta repertoires from subjects exposed to, actively infected with, or recovered from COVID-19.

From V the trimming removes 7 bases and from J it removes 5 bases, while the gene matches leave 7 bases of the junction unaccounted for. CDR1 is given as MDHEN and CDR2 as SYDVKM, both from the germline V gene. There are 15 amino acids in the CDR3, from cysteine to phenylalanine inclusive. Solely the CDR3 DNA is kept, with 45 bases framed from the first base. As regards this clone: This receptor's antigen is unknown. It has no much larger one-base neighbor in the sample; base qualities were not kept.

Study-wide findings and limitations: How much clinical and demographic metadata was included differed by source and by participant, and the metadata was provided uncurated.

TCRbeta CDR3 regions were amplified from genomic DNA by means of the immunoSEQ Assay, a bias-controlled multiplex PCR. The study's own analysis went as follows. Within the assay, amplification of reference gene primers was used to estimate how many nucleated cells each sample contained. To quantify the absolute abundance of each unique TCRbeta CDR3 rearrangement, sequence reads were collapsed and filtered. For each sample, productive Simpson clonality was calculated as the square root of Simpson's diversity index across productive rearrangements. The table comes from immuneACCESS by way of TCRdb, which keeps in-frame sequences with V and J called. Part of the clones is missing from these tables; in studies checked, under half for an unresolved V gene and the rest for unknown reasons. V and J calls and clone size come straight from that table; D and trimming were deduced from the DNA. The sample data list about 75,000 clones, and 75% to 85% of these were observed just once. The ten top clones hold less than 5.5% of the sample.

Collaborating institutions collected whole blood in K2EDTA tubes following their own protocols. For TCRbeta analysis, collaborators shipped samples in one of three forms: frozen whole blood, isolated PBMCs, or DNA extracted from either of those sample types. The source material was peripheral blood. The origin of this receptor is a woman older than 75 with active or convalescent COVID-19. Recombination connected TRBV28 to TRBJ2-3, with 12 bases matching TRBD2. Here is the DNA: TGTGCCAGCAAAGGACTAGCGGGATCAGAAGATACGCAGTATTTT. It codes for CASKGLAGSEDTQYF.